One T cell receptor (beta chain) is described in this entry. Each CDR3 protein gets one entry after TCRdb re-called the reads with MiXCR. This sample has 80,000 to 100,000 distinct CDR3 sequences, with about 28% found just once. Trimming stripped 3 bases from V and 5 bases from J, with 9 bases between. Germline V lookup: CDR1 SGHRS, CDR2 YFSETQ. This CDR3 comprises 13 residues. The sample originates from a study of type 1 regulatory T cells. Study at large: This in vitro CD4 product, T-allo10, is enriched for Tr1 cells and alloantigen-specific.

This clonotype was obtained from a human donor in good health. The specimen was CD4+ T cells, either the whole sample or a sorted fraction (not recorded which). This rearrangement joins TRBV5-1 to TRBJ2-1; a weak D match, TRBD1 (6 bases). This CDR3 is CASSSGVNNEQFF. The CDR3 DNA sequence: TGCGCCAGCAGCTCAGGGGTGAACAATGAGCAGTTCTTC.